A selection of T cell receptor beta chains follows, all from one sample in a study of spatial heterogeneity in lung cancer. TCRdb ran MiXCR on the 5' RACE reads and lists one entry per CDR3 protein. The profile shows 11,000 to 15,000 distinct CDR3 sequences, about 9.5% of them singletons. Sequences were derived from PBMCs, sampled at surgery. All receptors derive from a male donor with early-stage non-small cell lung cancer. Each CDR3 is given with its conserved first and last residue. The size field is filled for only some rows; it gives once, few, many or a size class.

CDR3 protein,clone size,V gene
CASSLTQLADNEQFF,many,TRBV7-2
CSAERQTNTEAFF,medium-sized,TRBV29-1
CASSSVTYEQYF,many,TRBV2
CASSREPTGDGYTF,medium-sized,TRBV12-3/TRBV12-4
CASSQTSGRPTDTQYF,many,TRBV5-4
CASSENTGGLETQYF,many,TRBV6-1
CATSAGNTEAFF,many,TRBV19
CASSSGTGDLYEQYF,many,TRBV28
CAGGGSGNTGELFF,NA,TRBV11-2
CASSPGLGTQYF,many,TRBV7-2
CASSPNRDTYEQYF,many,TRBV18
CASSPAGTGELFF,many,TRBV3-1
CASRLSGGGRYEQYF,many,TRBV28
CASSLSTHQPQHF,NA,TRBV27
CASSLLQGGADTQYF,NA,TRBV5-4
CSASGDRVSYNEQFF,many,TRBV20-1
CASSSGPLGFF,NA,TRBV5-7
CASSLRLAGAGSYNEQFF,NA,TRBV7-3
CASSNWPNIQYF,many,TRBV7-2
CASSFDPSGANVLTF,many,TRBV11-1
CASRYSENYNEQFF,many,TRBV12-3/TRBV12-4
CAAQGSNTGELFF,few,TRBV19
CASSTGTPNTEAFF,few,TRBV5-4
CASRIRQGNTDTQYF,many,TRBV28
CASSRPGGRGVTDTQYF,many,TRBV7-9
CASSFGTGAYEQYF,medium-sized,TRBV11-2
CASSPVPRWLRETQYF,few,TRBV18
CATQPQGRYNEQFF,few,TRBV27
CASSLRMGDTQYF,many,TRBV5-1
CSVESVGSGSYEQYF,many,TRBV29-1
CAIKDWGEAFF,many,TRBV10-3
CASSQNPTGVTEAFF,NA,TRBV14
CASKRGRAQETQYF,many,TRBV2
CASSLGGVYNEQFF,many,TRBV12-3/TRBV12-4
CSAGGSPVSYNEQFF,many,TRBV20-1
CASSQSKGESGLAPVEQYF,NA,TRBV23-1
CASSPTANTEAFF,few,TRBV12-3/TRBV12-4
CASSQGAGSSYEQYF,many,TRBV3-1
CASSQEGLAVQETQYF,few,TRBV3-1
CSARDPKSYEQYF,NA,TRBV20-1
CASSLREGHVAGGSTDTQYF,many,TRBV7-9
CASSLDSRTEAFF,NA,TRBV7-9
CASSVALDSRYEQYF,many,TRBV9
CASSPPGWGTPTYEQYF,many,TRBV7-9
CSARSQSNQPQHF,many,TRBV20-1
CASSYTWDRVYEQYF,many,TRBV6-5
CSLQAPLRSYNEQFF,many,TRBV20-1
CASSNRDLGAYEQYF,large,TRBV7-9
CASSLAGTGNTIYF,many,TRBV11-1
CASSFWELAGGPGEQYF,many,TRBV28
CAWRTSGSGEQYF,many,TRBV30
CASSTGRDQPQHF,medium-sized,TRBV19
CASSLQGALLNSYTF,many,TRBV5-6
CASSRGGSGRNDEQFF,NA,TRBV4-2